One T cell receptor (beta chain) is described in this entry. What this receptor recognizes is not known. No per-base quality is available; no much larger clone lies one base away. Collaborating institutions collected whole blood in K2EDTA tubes following their own protocols. For TCRbeta analysis, collaborators shipped samples in one of three forms: frozen whole blood, isolated PBMCs, or DNA extracted from either of those sample types. TCRbeta CDR3 regions were amplified from genomic DNA using the immunoSEQ Assay, a bias-controlled multiplex PCR. From the authors' description of their analysis: Nucleated cell counts per sample were estimated from amplification of reference gene primers within the assay. To quantify the absolute abundance of each unique TCRbeta CDR3 rearrangement, sequence reads were collapsed and filtered. For each sample, productive Simpson clonality was calculated as the square root of Simpson's diversity index over productive rearrangements. Entries here come from immuneACCESS through TCRdb and include only in-frame sequences with V and J called. Some clones fail to appear in such tables; in the studies checked, an unresolved V gene covers under half of the shortfall, and the cause of the remainder is unknown. V and J calls and clone size follow that table, whereas D and trimming were derived from the DNA. The sample contains fewer than 100,000 clones, around nine tenths of them found a single time. The top ten constitute about 9.3% of the sample.

The data derive from a study of blood T cell repertoires in COVID-19 (dated by TCRdb to 2018 to 2020). Broadly, across the study: Samples covering the acute and convalescent phases of COVID-19 were provided by collaborators in the United States, Italy and Spain. The material from the prospective study consisted of cDNA or gDNA derived from T cells, B-cell-depleted T cells, or PBMCs. Subjects who had been exposed to COVID-19, were actively infected with it, or had recovered from it provided the deeply sampled blood TCRbeta repertoires that made up the dataset. The repertoires were made available in a free public database intended to serve as a resource for research on the immune response to SARS-CoV-2. Samples were obtained from the ongoing ImmuneRACE study (first 160 participants) and from about 1,300 subjects provided by 6 global collaborators. The sample metadata nearly always contained a de-identified subject ID, COVID-19 status, age in years and sex. Where available, HLA class I and class II types were obtained from metadata supplied by the sample provider rather than from assay-based typing.

Points the paper makes about the study in general: Clinical and demographic metadata were provided uncurated, with the amount varying by source and participant.

Sequences SGHTA (CDR1) and FQGNSA (CDR2) are obtained from the germline V gene. Including the terminal cysteine and phenylalanine, the CDR3 comprises 15 residues. Just the 45-base CDR3 DNA is kept, in frame starting at base 1. The junction shows trimming of 4 bases on V and 8 bases on J, plus 18 bases between the germline ends. The TCR sequence derives from a man over 45 with acute or convalescent COVID-19. The V and J segments used are TRBV7-2 and TRBJ1-5; no D gene call is confident. The sample was peripheral blood. The CDR3 region reads CASSSIVAAPEPQHF. The bases are TGTGCCAGCAGCTCCATAGTAGCAGCCCCGGAGCCCCAGCATTTT.